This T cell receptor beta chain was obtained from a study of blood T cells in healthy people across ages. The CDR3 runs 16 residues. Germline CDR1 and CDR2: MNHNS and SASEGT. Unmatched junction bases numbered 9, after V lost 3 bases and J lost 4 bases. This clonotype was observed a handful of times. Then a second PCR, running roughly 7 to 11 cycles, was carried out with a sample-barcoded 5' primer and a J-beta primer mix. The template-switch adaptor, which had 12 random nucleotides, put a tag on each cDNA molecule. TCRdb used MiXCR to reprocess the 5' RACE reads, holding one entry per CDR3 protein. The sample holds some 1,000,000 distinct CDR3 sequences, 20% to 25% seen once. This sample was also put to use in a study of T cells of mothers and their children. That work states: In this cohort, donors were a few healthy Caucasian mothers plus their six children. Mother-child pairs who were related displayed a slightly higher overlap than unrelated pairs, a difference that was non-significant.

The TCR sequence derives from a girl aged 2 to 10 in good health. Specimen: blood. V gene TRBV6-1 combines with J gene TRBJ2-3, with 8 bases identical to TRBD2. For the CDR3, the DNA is TGTGCCAGCAGTGAGATGGGACTAGGGCACCCAGATACGCAGTATTTT. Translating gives CASSEMGLGHPDTQYF.